Given below is one TCR beta chain in context. The repertoire was sequenced with immunoSEQ multiplex PCR; TCRdb's copy has only in-frame clones and lacks some. The profile shows 50,000 or so clones, 80% to 95% of them singletons. Losses at the gene ends were 4 bases for V and 2 bases for J; bases not matched to a gene: 6. Germline assignment: CDR1 SGHRS and CDR2 YFSETQ. There are 14 residues in the CDR3. This specimen belongs to a study of technical replicates of blood from a few donors. The genes are TRBV5-1 and TRBJ2-7; 7 positions match TRBD1. Sequenced material: PBMCs. This receptor was obtained from a human donor in good health. Some clones in this sample may be carry-over from other donors' samples. The CDR3 nucleotides are TGCGCCAGCAGCAAACAGGGGCTAGCCTACGAGCAGTACTTC. It yields the protein CASSKQGLAYEQYF.